The T cell receptor (beta chain) described here comes from a study of cytomegalovirus exposure and HLA in healthy donors. About the study: Most genotyped donors, about 81% of about 360, had Caucasian-associated genetic ancestry. Study-wide findings and caveats: The authors assumed roughly uniform sequencing depth across donors for presence/absence analyses. The classifier was said to identify cytomegalovirus status with high specificity and sensitivity. The listing of about 150 TCR beta chains classed them as cytomegalovirus-associated.

Concerning this clone: Its target is unknown.

In the PCR, 60 Vbeta and 13 Jbeta primers were used. Here immunoSEQ multiplex PCR was the method, and the copy in TCRdb shows in-frame clones only, minus some. The table shows under 150,000 clones, with around 72% occurring only once. The germline CDR1 and CDR2 sequences are MGHRA and YSYEKL. This CDR3 has 19 residues. The V segment lost 4 bases and the J segment 0 bases; nucleotides outside the gene matches: 16. Sequencing used PBMCs. This clonotype was obtained from a man aged 35 to 55 in good health and CMV-seronegative. This rearrangement joins TRBV4-1 to TRBJ2-3; 7 bases align to TRBD2. The CDR3 loop is CASSRGGGPLYSSTDTQYF. CDR3 DNA sequence: TGCGCCAGCAGCCGCGGCGGGGGTCCCTTATATTCTAGCACAGATACGCAGTATTTT.